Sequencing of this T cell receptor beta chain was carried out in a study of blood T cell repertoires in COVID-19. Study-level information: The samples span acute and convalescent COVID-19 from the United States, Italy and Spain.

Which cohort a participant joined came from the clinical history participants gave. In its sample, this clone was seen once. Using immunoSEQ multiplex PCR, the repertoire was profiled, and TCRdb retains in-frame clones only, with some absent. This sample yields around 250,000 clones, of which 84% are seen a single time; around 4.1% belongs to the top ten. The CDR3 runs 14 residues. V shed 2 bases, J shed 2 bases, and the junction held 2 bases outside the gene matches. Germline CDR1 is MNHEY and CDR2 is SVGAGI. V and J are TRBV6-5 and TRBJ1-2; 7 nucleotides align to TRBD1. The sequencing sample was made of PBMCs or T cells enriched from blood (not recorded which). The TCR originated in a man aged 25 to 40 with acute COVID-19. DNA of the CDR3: TGTGCCAGCAGTTACGCGGGACAGAACTATGGCTACACCTTC. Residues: CASSYAGQNYGYTF.